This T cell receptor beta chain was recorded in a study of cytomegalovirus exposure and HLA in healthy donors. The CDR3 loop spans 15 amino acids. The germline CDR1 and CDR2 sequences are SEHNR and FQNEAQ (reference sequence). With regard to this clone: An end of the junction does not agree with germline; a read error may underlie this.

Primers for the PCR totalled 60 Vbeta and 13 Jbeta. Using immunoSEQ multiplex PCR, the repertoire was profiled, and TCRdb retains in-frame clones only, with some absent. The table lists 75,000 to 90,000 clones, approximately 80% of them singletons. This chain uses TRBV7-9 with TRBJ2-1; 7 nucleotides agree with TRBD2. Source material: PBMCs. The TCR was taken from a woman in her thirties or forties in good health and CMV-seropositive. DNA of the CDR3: TGTGCCAGCAGCCTACGGGGGGAGTCCTACAATGGGCAGTTCTTC. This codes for CASSLRGESYNGQFF.